What follows are 24 T cell receptor beta chains derived from one specimen sequenced in a study of draining lymph node invasion in breast cancer. The CD4+ CD45RA- CD25- gate defined the sorted memory conventional CD4 T cells. TCRdb re-called the bulk RNA-seq reads with MiXCR, one entry per CDR3 protein. The repertoire holds nearly 2,500 distinct CDR3 sequences, with 85% as singletons. Sample: sorted memory CD4+ effector T cells from a lymph node. The receptors come from a female donor with luminal breast cancer.

V usage is TRBV12-3 or TRBV12-4 and J usage is TRBJ2-1, with 9 bases fitting TRBD2. The CDR3 is 15 residues long. V lost 5 bases and J lost 4; bases outside the gene matches: 6. The CDR3 is CASSIRRGGYNEQFF. The CDR3 bases are TGTGCCAGCAGTATCCGGCGGGGGGGATACAATGAGCAGTTCTTC.

The V and J genes are TRBV6-1 and TRBJ2-3; 7 nucleotides line up with TRBD2. Germline CDR1 MNHNS, CDR2 SASEGT. The CDR3 totals 16 residues. V gave up 2 bases and J gave up 4 bases; unmatched junction bases: 9. CDR3 protein: CASSEKYRLAADTQYF. Here the CDR3 DNA reads TGTGCCAGCAGTGAAAAGTATCGACTAGCCGCAGATACGCAGTATTTT.

This chain links TRBV7-2 with TRBJ2-4; maybe TRBD2 (6 bases). CDR1 and CDR2 (germline): SGHTA, FQGNSA. V was cut by 2 bases and J by 6 bases, with 11 bases left in between. The CDR3 is 14 residues long. The CDR3 nucleotides read TGTGCCAGCAGCTTAAGGTTCGGGGGAAACATTCAGTACTTC. Protein product: CASSLRFGGNIQYF. The full variable domain, rest sourced from reference TRBV7-2 and TRBJ2-4, is GAGVSQSPSNKVTEKGKDVELRCDPISGHTALYWYRQSLGQGLEFLIYFQGNSAPDKSGLPSDRFSAERTGGSVSTLTIQRTQQEDSAVYLCASSLRFGGNIQYFGAGTRLSVL.

The V gene is TRBV18, the J gene TRBJ1-3, with TRBD1 as a possible D gene (6 bases). The CDR3 loop spans 18 amino acids. The V end lost 7 bases, the J end lost 0 bases, and 22 bases lay between the germline ends. Germline V CDR1 and CDR2: KGHSH, LQKENI. The CDR3: CASFPAGGALGSGNTIYF. The CDR3 DNA reads as TGTGCCAGCTTCCCCGCCGGGGGGGCCCTCGGCTCTGGAAACACCATATATTTT.

This chain uses TRBV9 with TRBJ2-7; TRBD2 matches at 9 bases. From germline, CDR1 is SGDLS and CDR2 YYNGEE. Germline trimming cut 0 bases from V and 2 bases from J; bases unmatched to any gene: 6. The CDR3 covers 16 residues. The DNA for the CDR3 is TGTGCCAGCAGCGTAGGGCGTAGCGGGGGCACCTACGAGCAGTACTTC. Translated, it gives CASSVGRSGGTYEQYF.

This chain links TRBV29-1 with TRBJ2-3; no clear D gene. The V end lost 7 bases, the J end lost 6 bases, and 14 bases lay between the germline ends. Germline CDR1 SQVTM, CDR2 ANQGSEA. CDR3 length equals 12 residues. Here the CDR3 reads CSAGPKGDTQYF. Here the CDR3 DNA reads TGCAGCGCCGGACCGAAAGGGGATACGCAGTATTTT.

The chain couples TRBV6-2 or TRBV6-3 to TRBJ1-5; a weak D match, TRBD1 (6 bases). CDR1 is MNHEY and CDR2 is SVGEGT in the germline V gene. The CDR3 length is 16 residues. Trimming left V 4 bases short and J 5 bases short, with 18 bases between. CDR3 DNA: TGTGCCAGCAGTTTATCCATCAGTAGGGGGGATCAGCCCCAGCATTTT. It translates to CASSLSISRGDQPQHF.

The chain employs TRBV11-1 and TRBJ2-5, with a tentative D call TRBD2 (6 bases). The CDR3 length is 15 residues. V shed 5 bases and J shed 4 bases, with 17 bases lying between them. Germline values: CDR1 SGHAT, CDR2 FQDESV (reference sequence). CDR3 DNA: TGTGCCAGCAGCAACCTGGAGGGGCGTGGAGAGACCCAGTACTTC. Its translation is CASSNLEGRGETQYF.

This clonotype was observed a handful of times. The chain links TRBV7-6 to TRBJ2-3; D unclear. The CDR3 has 13 amino acids. V was trimmed by 5 bases and J by 0 bases, leaving 6 bases between them. Per the germline V gene, CDR1 is SGHVS and CDR2 is FNYEAQ. CDR3 region: CASSPPSTDTQYF. The CDR3, as DNA: TGTGCCAGCAGCCCCCCCAGCACAGATACGCAGTATTTT. The full variable domain, in which reference TRBV7-6 and TRBJ2-3 provide the parts outside the CDR3, is GAGVSQSPRYKVTKRGQDVALRCDPISGHVSLYWYRQALGQGPEFLTYFNYEAQQDKSGLPNDRFSAERPEGSISTLTIQRTEQRDSAMYRCASSPPSTDTQYFGPGTRLTVL.

The chain links TRBV6-1 to TRBJ2-1, with 11 bases matching TRBD2. The CDR3 has 15 amino acids. Losses at the gene ends were 7 bases for V and 4 bases for J; bases not matched to a gene: 6. Germline V gene lookup returns CDR1 MNHNS and CDR2 SASEGT. The CDR3 loop is CASMGASGGYNEQFF. CDR3 in DNA: TGTGCCAGCATGGGGGCTAGCGGGGGGTACAATGAGCAGTTCTTC.

CDR3 DNA sequence: TGTGCCAGTAGCAGGGGAGAGACCCAGTACTTC. This translates into CASSRGETQYF. The rearrangement uses TRBV19 and TRBJ2-5, with D perhaps TRBD1 (6 bases). The CDR3 is made up of 11 amino acids. Germline V gene sequence: CDR1 LNHDA, CDR2 SQIVND (reference sequence). The germline V and J ends were trimmed by 6 bases and 4 bases, with 6 bases remaining between them.

The chain is built from TRBV6-2 or TRBV6-3 and TRBJ1-1; 7 positions agree with TRBD1. The CDR3 contains 14 residues. V dropped 4 bases and J dropped 4; count of bases not matched to a gene: 6. The germline V gene encodes CDR1 MNHEY and CDR2 SVGEGT. The CDR3 DNA sequence: TGTGCCAGCAGTTTACTACAGGGGCCCACTGAAGCTTTCTTT. Protein sequence: CASSLLQGPTEAFF.

This chain connects TRBV7-2 to TRBJ1-1; D not certain. V was pared by 0 bases and J by 4 bases, with 6 bases between. The CDR3 length is 13 residues. Germline lookup yields CDR1 SGHTA and CDR2 FQGNSA. The CDR3 DNA follows: TGTGCCAGCAGCTTAGCACAGCGCACTGAAGCTTTCTTT. It encodes CASSLAQRTEAFF.

Only one count was recorded for this clonotype. The V gene is TRBV20-1, the J gene TRBJ2-1; D might be TRBD1 or TRBD2, each matching 5 bases. Trimming cost V 5 bases and J 6 bases, with 17 bases left between them. CDR1 and CDR2 (germline): DFQATT, SNEGSKA (reference sequence). The CDR3 has 14 residues. CDR3 amino acids: CSAAGTASGNEQFF. CDR3 nucleotide sequence: TGCAGTGCTGCCGGGACCGCGTCGGGCAATGAGCAGTTCTTC.

The CDR3 loop is CASSLDRDGANVLTF. The CDR3 DNA is TGTGCCAGCAGCCTCGACAGGGATGGGGCCAACGTCCTGACTTTC. The chain has TRBV7-3 and TRBJ2-6; 7 nucleotides align to TRBD1. The V and J ends lost 5 bases and 3 bases, in that order; junction bases with no gene match: 4. Germline CDR1 is SGHTA and CDR2 is FQGTGA. CDR3 size: 15 residues.

The chain couples TRBV5-1 to TRBJ2-7; TRBD1 aligns across 10 bases. Trimming took 0 bases from V and 2 from J; bases not matched to a gene: 2. The CDR3 totals 15 residues. Germline V gene sequence: CDR1 SGHRS, CDR2 YFSETQ. CDR3 region: CASSLGTGGTYEQYV. The CDR3 bases are TGCGCCAGCAGCTTGGGGACAGGGGGTACCTACGAGCAGTACGTC.

In this sample, this clonotype turned up a few times. The rearrangement links TRBV6-1 to TRBJ1-1; perhaps TRBD1 as D (5 bases). The CDR3 is 13 amino acids. The V gene's germline CDR1 is MNHNS and CDR2 SASEGT. The ends were cut back, 4 bases at V and 0 bases at J, with 6 bases in the middle. Here the CDR3 DNA reads TGTGCCAGCAGTGGACAGTTGAACACTGAAGCTTTCTTT. Translation gives CASSGQLNTEAFF.

The chain uses TRBV7-2 and TRBJ2-1; 10 positions match TRBD2. The CDR3 is 13 residues long. The junction had 4 bases not matched to a gene; V was cut back by 5 bases and J by 9 bases. The germline V gene has CDR1 SGHTA and CDR2 FQGNSA. The CDR3 DNA follows: TGTGCCAGCAGCGCCCTAGCGGGGGCTGAGCAGTTCTTC. It yields the protein CASSALAGAEQFF.

In the case of this clonotype: The junction does not match germline at one end; this may be a read error. The genes are TRBV7-9 and TRBJ2-5; unclear D gene. This CDR3 is built from 13 residues. Per the germline V gene, CDR1 is SEHNR and CDR2 is FQNEAQ (reference sequence). The CDR3 DNA sequence: TGTGCCAGCAGCTCCTATAACCAAGAAACCCAGTACTTC. It codes for CASSSYNQETQYF.

The chain employs TRBV25-1 and TRBJ2-1; D possibly corresponds to TRBD1 (5 bases). V was pared by 5 bases and J by 4 bases, with 15 bases between. The CDR3 is made up of 15 amino acids. CDR1 and CDR2 from the germline V gene are MGHDK and SYGVNS. CDR3 residues: CASSTGRAWYNEQFF. The CDR3 DNA is TGTGCCAGCAGTACAGGACGGGCGTGGTACAATGAGCAGTTCTTC. The whole variable domain, remainder taken from reference TRBV25-1 and TRBJ2-1, is EADIYQTPRYLVIGTGKKITLECSQTMGHDKMYWYQQDPGMELHLIHYSYGVNSTEKGDLSSESTVSRIRTEHFPLTLESARPSHTSQYLCASSTGRAWYNEQFFGPGTRLTVL.

The chain employs TRBV7-9 and TRBJ2-1; the match to TRBD2 covers 11 bases. Germline lookup yields CDR1 SEHNR and CDR2 FQNEAQ (reference sequence). J lost 9 bases, V lost 7 bases, and 5 bases had no gene match. This CDR3 region has 13 residues. CDR3 nucleotides: TGTGCCAGCAACATAGCGGGGGGGCTTGAGCAGTTCTTC. Its translation: CASNIAGGLEQFF. Combining the CDR3 with reference TRBV7-9 and TRBJ2-1 gives the whole variable domain DTGVSQNPRHKITKRGQNVTFRCDPISEHNRLYWYRQTLGQGPEFLTYFQNEAQLEKSRLLSDRFSAERPKGSFSTLEIQRTEQGDSAMYLCASNIAGGLEQFFGPGTRLTVL.

The chain uses TRBV12-3 or TRBV12-4 and TRBJ2-3, with 10 bases matching TRBD2. V dropped 2 bases and J dropped 3; count of bases not matched to a gene: 2. This CDR3 has 15 residues. CDR3 in amino acids: CASSLSSGGTDTQYF. In DNA form, the CDR3 reads TGTGCCAGCAGTTTATCTAGCGGGGGAACAGATACGCAGTATTTT.

This rearrangement joins TRBV7-9 to TRBJ2-7; unclear D gene. V was clipped by 2 bases and J by 0 bases, with 5 bases between them. The CDR3 sequence is 13 residues long. Germline CDR1 is SEHNR and CDR2 is FQNEAQ (reference sequence). This chain's CDR3 is CASSLHNSYEQYV. The CDR3 nucleotides are TGTGCCAGCAGCTTACACAACTCCTACGAGCAGTACGTC.

The V gene is TRBV5-6, the J gene TRBJ1-2; a possible D gene is TRBD1 (5 bases). V was clipped by 0 bases and J by 8 bases, with 11 bases between them. Germline V gene data show CDR1 as SGHDT and CDR2 as YYEEEE. The CDR3 has 13 residues. The CDR3 DNA follows: TGTGCCAGCAGCTTGGTTTCCAGGGAAGGCTACACCTTC. Protein sequence: CASSLVSREGYTF.